This TCR beta chain was recovered during a study of T cells in Graves' hyperthyroidism and ophthalmopathy. Looked up from germline, CDR1 is SGHAT and CDR2 is FQNNGV. Trimming stripped 3 bases from V and 4 bases from J, with 12 bases between. The CDR3 extends over 14 amino acids. RNA transcripts yielded amplified TCR beta CDR3 regions. TCR CDR3 underwent first-round RT-PCR with the HTBI primer set. From the multiplex PCR reads, TCRdb called clonotypes with MiXCR, one entry per CDR3 protein. Here the sample spans a few hundred thousand distinct CDR3 sequences, roughly 15% being singletons. This clonotype was observed many times. Clinical symptoms, serum thyroxine, TRAb, thyroid ultrasound and orbital computed tomography informed diagnoses.

The gene calls are TRBV11-2 and TRBJ2-5; the D gene is possibly TRBD2 (6 bases). This sequence originates from a woman aged 60-75 years with Graves' ophthalmopathy. The sequenced sample was blood. For the CDR3, the DNA is TGTGCCAGCAGCTTTGGCACAGCGGGAGAGACCCAGTACTTC. This gives the protein CASSFGTAGETQYF.